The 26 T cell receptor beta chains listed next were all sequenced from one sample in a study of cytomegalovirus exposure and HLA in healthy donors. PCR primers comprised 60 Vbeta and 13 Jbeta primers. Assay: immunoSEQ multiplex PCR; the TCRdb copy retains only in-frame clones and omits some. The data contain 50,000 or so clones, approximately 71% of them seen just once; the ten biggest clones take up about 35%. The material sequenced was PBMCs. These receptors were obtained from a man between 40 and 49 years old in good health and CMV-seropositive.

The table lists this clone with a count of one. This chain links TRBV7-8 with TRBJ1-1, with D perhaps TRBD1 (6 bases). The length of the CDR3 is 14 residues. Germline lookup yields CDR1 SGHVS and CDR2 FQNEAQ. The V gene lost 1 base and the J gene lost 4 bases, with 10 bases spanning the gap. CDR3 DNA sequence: TGTGCCAGCAGCTTAGGTACAGGGAGCACTGAAGCTTTCTTT. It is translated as CASSLGTGSTEAFF.

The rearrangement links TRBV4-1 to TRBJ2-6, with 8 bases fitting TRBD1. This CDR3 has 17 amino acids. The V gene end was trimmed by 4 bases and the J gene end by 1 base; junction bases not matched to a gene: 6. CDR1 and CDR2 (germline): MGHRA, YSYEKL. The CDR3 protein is CASSLGQEISGANVLTF. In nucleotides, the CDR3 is TGCGCCAGCAGCCTGGGACAGGAGATTTCTGGGGCCAACGTCCTGACTTTC.

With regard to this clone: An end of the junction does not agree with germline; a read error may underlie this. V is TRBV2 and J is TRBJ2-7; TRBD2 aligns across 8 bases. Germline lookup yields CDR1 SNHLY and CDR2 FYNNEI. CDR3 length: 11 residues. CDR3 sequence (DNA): TGTGCCAGCGCGCAGACTAGCGTCGCGGACTTC. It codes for CASAQTSVADF. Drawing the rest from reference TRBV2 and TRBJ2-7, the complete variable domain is EPEVTQTPSHQVTQMGQEVILRCVPISNHLYFYWYRQILGQKVEFLVSFYNNEISEKSEIFDDQFSVERPDGSNFTLKIRSTKLEDSAMYFCASAQTSVADFGPGTRLTVT.

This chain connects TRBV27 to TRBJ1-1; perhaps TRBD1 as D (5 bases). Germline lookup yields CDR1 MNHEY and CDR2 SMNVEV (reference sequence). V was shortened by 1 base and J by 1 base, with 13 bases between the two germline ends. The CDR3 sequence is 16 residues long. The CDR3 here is CASSLWQGRANTEAFF. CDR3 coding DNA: TGTGCCAGCAGTTTATGGCAGGGAAGGGCGAACACTGAAGCTTTCTTT.

The CDR3 protein is CASLSGLAGSTDTQYF. The CDR3 nucleotides read TGTGCCAGCTTGTCGGGACTAGCGGGGTCCACAGATACGCAGTATTTT. The chain is built from TRBV2 and TRBJ2-3; 13 bases are shared with TRBD2. The V gene end was trimmed by 8 bases and the J gene end by 2 bases; junction bases not matched to a gene: 7. This CDR3 spans 16 amino acids. Germline CDR1 and CDR2: SNHLY and FYNNEI.

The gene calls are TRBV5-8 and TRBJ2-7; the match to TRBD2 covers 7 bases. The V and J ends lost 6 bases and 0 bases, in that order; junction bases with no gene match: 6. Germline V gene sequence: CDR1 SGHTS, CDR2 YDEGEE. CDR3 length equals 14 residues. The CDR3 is CASILAVDSYEQYF. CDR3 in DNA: TGTGCCAGCATCCTAGCGGTAGACTCCTACGAGCAGTACTTC.

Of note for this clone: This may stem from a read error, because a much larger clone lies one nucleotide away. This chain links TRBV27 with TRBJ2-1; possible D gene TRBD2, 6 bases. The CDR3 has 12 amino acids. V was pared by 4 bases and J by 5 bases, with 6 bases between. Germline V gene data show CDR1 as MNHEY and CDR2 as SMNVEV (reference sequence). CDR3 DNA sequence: TGTGCCAGCAGTTCGGGGGACAATGAGCAGTTCTTC. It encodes CASSSGDNEQFF.

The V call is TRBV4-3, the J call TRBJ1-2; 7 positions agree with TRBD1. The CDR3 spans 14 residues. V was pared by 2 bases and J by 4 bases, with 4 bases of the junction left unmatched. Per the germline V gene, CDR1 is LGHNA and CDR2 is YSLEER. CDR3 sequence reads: CASSQQGVSYGYTF. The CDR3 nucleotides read TGCGCCAGCAGCCAACAGGGGGTTAGCTATGGCTACACCTTC.

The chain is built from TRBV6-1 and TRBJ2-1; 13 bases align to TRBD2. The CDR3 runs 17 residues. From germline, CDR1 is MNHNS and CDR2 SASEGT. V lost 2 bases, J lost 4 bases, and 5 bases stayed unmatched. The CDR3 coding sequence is TGTGCCAGCAGTGAAAAGACTAGCGGGGGGCTATACAATGAGCAGTTCTTC. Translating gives CASSEKTSGGLYNEQFF.

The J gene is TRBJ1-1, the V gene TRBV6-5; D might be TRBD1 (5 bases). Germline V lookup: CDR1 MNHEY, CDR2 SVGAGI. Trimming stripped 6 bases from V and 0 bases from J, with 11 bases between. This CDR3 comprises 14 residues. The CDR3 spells CASSPTGLNTEAFF. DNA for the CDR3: TGTGCCAGCAGCCCAACAGGTTTGAACACTGAAGCTTTCTTT.

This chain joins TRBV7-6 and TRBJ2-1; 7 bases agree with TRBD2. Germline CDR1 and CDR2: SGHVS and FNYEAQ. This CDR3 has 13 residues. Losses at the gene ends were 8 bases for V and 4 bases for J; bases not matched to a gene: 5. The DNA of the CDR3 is TGTGCCAGCTCTAGCGGCTGGTACAATGAGCAGTTCTTC. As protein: CASSSGWYNEQFF.

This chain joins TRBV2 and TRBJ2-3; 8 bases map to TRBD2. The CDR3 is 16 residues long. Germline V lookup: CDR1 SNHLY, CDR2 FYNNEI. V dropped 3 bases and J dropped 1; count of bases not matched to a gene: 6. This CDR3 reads CASSDSSSGGTDTQYF. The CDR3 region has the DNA TGTGCCAGCAGTGACTCGAGTAGCGGGGGCACAGATACGCAGTATTTT.

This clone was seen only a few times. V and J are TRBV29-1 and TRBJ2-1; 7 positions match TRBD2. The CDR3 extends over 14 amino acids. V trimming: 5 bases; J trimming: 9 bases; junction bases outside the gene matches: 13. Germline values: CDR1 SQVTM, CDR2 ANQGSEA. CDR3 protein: CSVLLRDYQFEQFF. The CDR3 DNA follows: TGCAGCGTTCTCCTAAGGGACTATCAATTTGAGCAGTTCTTC.

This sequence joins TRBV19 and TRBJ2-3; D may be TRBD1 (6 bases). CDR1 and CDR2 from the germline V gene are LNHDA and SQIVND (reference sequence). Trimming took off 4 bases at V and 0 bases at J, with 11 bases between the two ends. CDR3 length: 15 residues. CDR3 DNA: TGTGCCAGTAGTACAAGGGGGTTCAGCACAGATACGCAGTATTTT. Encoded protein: CASSTRGFSTDTQYF.

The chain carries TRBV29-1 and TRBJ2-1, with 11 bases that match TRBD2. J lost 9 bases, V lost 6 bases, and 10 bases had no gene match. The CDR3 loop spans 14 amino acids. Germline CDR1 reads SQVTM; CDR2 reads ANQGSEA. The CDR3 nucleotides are TGCAGCGTGGTTTATAGCGGGGGGGCCGCTGAGCAGTTCTTC. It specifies CSVVYSGGAAEQFF.

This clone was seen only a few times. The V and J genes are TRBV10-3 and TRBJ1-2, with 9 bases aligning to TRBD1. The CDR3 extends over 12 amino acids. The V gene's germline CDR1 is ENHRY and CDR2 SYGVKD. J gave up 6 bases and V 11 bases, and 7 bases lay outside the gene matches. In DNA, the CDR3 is TGTGCCGTGTTACAGGGGGCGGATGGCTACACCTTC. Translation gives CAVLQGADGYTF.

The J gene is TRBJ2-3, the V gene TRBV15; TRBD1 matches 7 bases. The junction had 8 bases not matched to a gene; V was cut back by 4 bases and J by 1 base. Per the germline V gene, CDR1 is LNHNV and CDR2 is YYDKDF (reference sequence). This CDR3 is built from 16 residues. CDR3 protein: CATSTQGTGRTDTQYF. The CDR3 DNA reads TGTGCCACCAGCACACAGGGGACCGGACGCACAGATACGCAGTATTTT.

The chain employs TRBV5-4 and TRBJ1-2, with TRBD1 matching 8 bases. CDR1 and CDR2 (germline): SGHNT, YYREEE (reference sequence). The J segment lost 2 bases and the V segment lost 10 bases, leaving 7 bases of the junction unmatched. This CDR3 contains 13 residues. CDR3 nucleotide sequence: TGTGCCGGCGGACAGGGTAGAAACTATGGCTACACCTTC. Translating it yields CAGGQGRNYGYTF.

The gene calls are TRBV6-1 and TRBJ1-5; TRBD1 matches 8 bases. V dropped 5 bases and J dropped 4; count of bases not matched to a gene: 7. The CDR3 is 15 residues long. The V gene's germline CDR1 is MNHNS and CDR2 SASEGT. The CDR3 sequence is CASSSGGLLNQPQHF. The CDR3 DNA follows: TGTGCCAGCAGTTCAGGGGGCCTCTTGAATCAGCCCCAGCATTTT.

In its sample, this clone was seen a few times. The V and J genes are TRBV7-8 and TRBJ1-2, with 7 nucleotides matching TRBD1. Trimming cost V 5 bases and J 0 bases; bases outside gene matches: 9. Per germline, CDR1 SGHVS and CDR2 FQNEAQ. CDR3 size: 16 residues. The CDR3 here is CASSPSRGPSNYGYTF. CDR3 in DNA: TGTGCCAGCAGCCCCTCTAGGGGGCCGTCTAACTATGGCTACACCTTC.

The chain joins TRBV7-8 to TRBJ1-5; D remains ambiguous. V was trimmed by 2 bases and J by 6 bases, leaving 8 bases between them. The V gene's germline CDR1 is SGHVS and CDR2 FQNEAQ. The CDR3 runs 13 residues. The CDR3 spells CASSLSSGQPQHF. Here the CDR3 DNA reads TGTGCCAGCAGCTTATCATCGGGTCAGCCCCAGCATTTT.

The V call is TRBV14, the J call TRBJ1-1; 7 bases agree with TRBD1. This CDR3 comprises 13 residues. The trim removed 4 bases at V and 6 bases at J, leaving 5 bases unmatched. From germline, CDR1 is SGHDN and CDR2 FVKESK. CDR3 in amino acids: CASSLGQDAEAFF. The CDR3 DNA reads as TGTGCCAGCAGCCTCGGACAGGACGCTGAAGCTTTCTTT.

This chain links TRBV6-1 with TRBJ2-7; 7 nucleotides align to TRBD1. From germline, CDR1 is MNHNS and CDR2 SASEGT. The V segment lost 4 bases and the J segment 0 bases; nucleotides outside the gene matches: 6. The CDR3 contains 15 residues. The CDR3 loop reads CASSGRQGDSYEQYF. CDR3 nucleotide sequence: TGTGCCAGCAGTGGCCGACAGGGTGACTCCTACGAGCAGTACTTC.

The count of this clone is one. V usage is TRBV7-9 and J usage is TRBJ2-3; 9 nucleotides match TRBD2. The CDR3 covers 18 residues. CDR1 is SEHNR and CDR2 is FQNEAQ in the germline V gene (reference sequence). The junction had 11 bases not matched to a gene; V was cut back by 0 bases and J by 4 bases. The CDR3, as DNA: TGTGCCAGCAGCTTAGCCTCCACCGGGACTAGCAAGTCAGATACGCAGTATTTT. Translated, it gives CASSLASTGTSKSDTQYF.

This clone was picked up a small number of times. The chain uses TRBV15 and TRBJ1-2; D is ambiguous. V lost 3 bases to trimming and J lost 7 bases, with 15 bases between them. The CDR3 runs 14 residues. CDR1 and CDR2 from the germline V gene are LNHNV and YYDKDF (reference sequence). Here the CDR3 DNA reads TGTGCCACCAGCAGGGTGATCGGAGATGGTGGCTACACCTTC. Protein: CATSRVIGDGGYTF.

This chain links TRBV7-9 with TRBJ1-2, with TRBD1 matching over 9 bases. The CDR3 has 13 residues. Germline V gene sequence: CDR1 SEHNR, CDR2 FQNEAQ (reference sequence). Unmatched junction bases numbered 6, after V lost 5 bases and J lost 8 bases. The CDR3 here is CASSPGQGDGYTF. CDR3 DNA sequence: TGTGCCAGCAGCCCGGGACAGGGCGACGGCTACACCTTC.